The 15 T cell receptor beta chains listed next were all sequenced from one sample in a study of regulatory T cells in long-lasting Graves disease. Construction of TCR beta libraries relied on iRepertoire HTBI primers and on Arm-PCR targeting CDR3 regions. TCRdb redid the calling of the multiplex PCR reads with MiXCR, one entry per CDR3 protein. Among 450,000 or so distinct CDR3 sequences listed, approximately 23% were seen once. The time point here: persistent/refractory GD, antithyroid drugs over 5 years with positive TRAb. Making the TCR library involved RNA that had been extracted from PBMCs. Sequenced material: peripheral blood mononuclear cells (PBMCs), taken when the disease was refractory, from a patient treated with antithyroid drugs. Receptors originate from a female donor with Graves disease.

This clonotype turned up a few times. A read error is possible here, since a much larger clone lies one base away. J is TRBJ2-7 and V is TRBV11-3, with D possibly TRBD1 on 6 matching bases. The CDR3 is 14 residues long. Per germline, CDR1 SGHNT and CDR2 YENEEA. V lost 3 bases and J 0 bases, leaving 9 bases between the germline ends. The CDR3 region has the DNA TGTGCCAGCAGCTTCACGGACAGCTCCTACGAGCAGTACTTC. It specifies CASSFTDSSYEQYF.

This clonotype was detected a few times. J is TRBJ2-5 and V is TRBV6-5; 9 bases align to TRBD2. This CDR3 has 17 amino acids. Germline CDR1 MNHEY, CDR2 SVGAGI. J was trimmed by 3 bases and V by 0 bases; bases with no gene match: 8. CDR3 residues: CASSYSPAGGTEETQYF. The CDR3 DNA is TGTGCCAGCAGTTACTCCCCGGCGGGGGGGACCGAAGAGACCCAGTACTTC.

This clonotype was recorded at least ten times. The chain has TRBV12-3 or TRBV12-4 and TRBJ1-1; TRBD1 is a possible D gene (5 bases). The CDR3 runs 13 residues. V gave up 2 bases and J gave up 4 bases, with 8 bases separating them. CDR3 protein: CASSLSQGTEAFF. In DNA form, the CDR3 reads TGTGCCAGCAGTTTATCGCAGGGCACTGAAGCTTTCTTT.

Regarding this clonotype: Germline is not matched at one junction end, which may reflect a read error. This chain uses TRBV3-1 with TRBJ2-7, with 7 nucleotides matching TRBD1. Per the germline V gene, CDR1 is LGHDT and CDR2 is YNNKEL (reference sequence). The CDR3 is made up of 14 amino acids. CDR3 coding DNA: TGTACCAGCAAGCAGGGGGTGAGCTCCTACGAGCAGTACTTC. Translating it yields CTSKQGVSSYEQYF.

About this clonotype itself: It may be a read error: a sequence one base away is much more abundant. The chain combines TRBV7-2 with TRBJ1-1; D is uncertain. Germline CDR1 and CDR2: SGHTA and FQGNSA. The length of the CDR3 is 14 residues. The CDR3 protein is CASSQDGLSTEAIF. DNA for the CDR3: TGTGCCAGCAGCCAGGATGGATTGAGCACTGAAGCTATCTTT.

The chain has TRBV10-3 and TRBJ1-5; 9 positions match TRBD1. This CDR3 contains 13 residues. The germline V gene has CDR1 ENHRY and CDR2 SYGVKD. V shed 9 bases, J shed 4 bases, and the junction held 4 bases outside the gene matches. Here the CDR3 DNA reads TGTGCCATAGGGACAGGGATGAATCAGCCCCAGCATTTT. Its translation: CAIGTGMNQPQHF.

Turning to this clonotype: A much larger clone is a single base away; this may be a read error. This chain connects TRBV6-2 or TRBV6-3 to TRBJ1-2, with D possibly being TRBD1 (6 bases). Germline values: CDR1 MNHEY, CDR2 SVGEGT. This CDR3 has 15 amino acids. For the CDR3, the DNA is TGTGTCAGCAGCTTACCCACAGGGACGAACTATGGCTACACCTTC. Translated: CVSSLPTGTNYGYTF.

A few counts support this clonotype. A much more abundant neighbour one base away suggests this may be a read error. V gene TRBV27 combines with J gene TRBJ1-1, with 7 bases aligning to TRBD1. The CDR3 totals 15 residues. V lost 1 base to trimming and J lost 5 bases; unmatched junction nucleotides: 7. CDR1 and CDR2 from the germline V gene are MNHEY and SMNVEV (reference sequence). The CDR3 coding sequence is TGTGCCAGCAGTTTATGGGAGACAGGGAGGACTGAAGCTTTCTTT. Translating it yields CASSLWETGRTEAFF.

A note on this clonotype: A far larger clone is one nucleotide away, so this likely arose from a read error. V is TRBV28 and J is TRBJ2-5; maybe TRBD1 (5 bases). The assigned J gene may be wrong: the sequence end matches TRBJ2-7 better. The CDR3 consists of 15 residues. Looked up from germline, CDR1 is MDHEN and CDR2 is SYDVKM. The CDR3 spells CASSLSWGLPYEQYF. For the CDR3, the DNA is TGTGCCAGCAGTTTAAGTTGGGGCTTACCCTACGAGCAGTACTTC.

Regarding this clonotype: One base away lies a much larger clone, so this may be a sequencing read error. The V and J genes are TRBV2 and TRBJ1-6, with D unclear. The CDR3 runs 15 residues. V lost 0 bases to trimming and J lost 7 bases, with 10 bases between them. Per the germline V gene, CDR1 is SNHLY and CDR2 is FYNNEI. The CDR3: CASSEAVQQNSPLHF. The CDR3 bases are TGTGCCAGCAGTGAAGCGGTACAGCAAAATTCACCCCTCCACTTT.

This clonotype was detected many times. The chain has TRBV27 and TRBJ2-7; D not certain. The length of the CDR3 is 14 residues. V was trimmed by 4 bases and J by 6 bases, leaving 16 bases between them. In germline, CDR1 is MNHEY, CDR2 SMNVEV (reference sequence). The CDR3 loop is CASSSDAGWVEQYF. The DNA for the CDR3 is TGTGCCAGCAGTTCGGACGCAGGATGGGTCGAGCAGTACTTC.

This clonotype was seen once. This chain connects TRBV5-1 to TRBJ2-1; TRBD2 aligns across 10 bases. Germline trimming cut 4 bases from V and 5 bases from J; bases unmatched to any gene: 9. Germline assignment: CDR1 SGHRS and CDR2 YFSETQ. This CDR3 comprises 16 residues. The CDR3 is CASSPIAGGNNNEQFF. Written as DNA, the CDR3 is TGCGCCAGCAGCCCAATAGCGGGGGGTAACAACAATGAGCAGTTCTTC.

This clonotype was recorded a few times. The chain couples TRBV28 to TRBJ2-7; 14 nucleotides match TRBD2. CDR1 is MDHEN and CDR2 is SYDVKM in the germline V gene. The length of the CDR3 is 16 residues. Losses at the gene ends were 3 bases for V and 4 bases for J; bases not matched to a gene: 5. CDR3 region: CASSFPRLAGGYEQYF. The CDR3 DNA is TGTGCCAGCAGTTTCCCCAGACTAGCGGGAGGGTACGAGCAGTACTTC.

The sample holds many counts of this clonotype. The chain combines TRBV6-9 with TRBJ2-7, with TRBD1 identical over 9 bases. CDR1 is MNHGY, CDR2 SVAAGI, per germline. The length of the CDR3 is 15 residues. V gave up 3 bases and J gave up 1 base; unmatched junction bases: 4. For the CDR3, the DNA is TGTGCCAGCAGTTACTCCGGGACAGGGTCCTACGAGCAGTACTTC. Its protein product is CASSYSGTGSYEQYF.

This clonotype was observed a handful of times. J is TRBJ2-7 and V is TRBV20-1, with unresolved D. CDR1 is DFQATT, CDR2 SNEGSKA, per germline (reference sequence). The CDR3 runs to 12 residues. The V and J ends lost 0 bases and 4 bases respectively, with 7 bases between them. The CDR3 DNA sequence: TGCAGTGCTAGAGATCTAGGATACGAGCAGTACTTC. Translation gives CSARDLGYEQYF.